Given below is one T cell receptor beta chain in context. Its antigen is as yet unknown. Germline CDR1 SGHRS, CDR2 YFSETQ. CDR3 length: 18 amino acids. With 2 bases clipped from V and 2 bases from J, the junction kept 9 bases outside the gene matches. This specimen comes from a study of early stage breast cancer tumors. Across the whole study: ER+/PR+/HER2- status applied to about 75% of the 16 invasive breast tumors.

Whole-study findings and limits: Unsorted bulk genomic DNA sequencing lacked pairing and functional marker data. In about 85% of the 16 patients, blood comparison separated tumor from normal breast.

Each sample had two DNA replicates, 0.5 to 0.65 ug blood or roughly 1.4 ug tissue. Sequencing used immunoSEQ multiplex PCR; TCRdb keeps in-frame clones, though not all of them. Among some 9,700 clones, about 78% were seen once, and the ten largest hold approximately 8.8%. The chain couples TRBV5-1 to TRBJ2-5; 13 bases are shared with TRBD2. This clonotype was obtained from a person between 35 and 49 years old with breast cancer. Sequences were obtained from normal breast tissue next to the tumor. CDR3 in amino acids: CASSFSPGLAGDQETQYF. Written as DNA, the CDR3 is TGCGCCAGCAGCTTTTCCCCCGGACTAGCGGGAGATCAAGAGACCCAGTACTTC.